These T cell receptor beta chains were read from a single sample in a study of blood T cell repertoires in COVID-19. TCRdb keeps only in-frame clones here, not all; method: immunoSEQ multiplex PCR. This table has some 250,000 clones, approximately 83% appearing once. The specimen sequenced was peripheral blood. Source of these receptors: a woman aged 25 to 39 who had recovered from COVID-19. Each CDR3 is given with its conserved first and last residue. The order of the fields is D gene, clone size, V gene, J gene, CDR3 DNA, CDR3 protein. A D gene is named only where the DNA matches it firmly. Size is omitted from some rows. Given values are once, few, many or a class for expanded clones.

>TRBD1|.|TRBV30|TRBJ1-3
TGTGCCTGGAGTCCCAACCCGGACAGGCCACATTACACCATATATTTT
CAWSPNPDRPHYTIYF
>TRBD1|.|TRBV6-2/TRBV6-3|TRBJ2-5
TGTGCCAGCAGTGACCCAGGGGGCCTGGAGACCCAGTACTTC
CASSDPGGLETQYF
>.|.|TRBV3-1/TRBV3-2|TRBJ1-6
TGTGCCAGCATGGGGGGGAATTCACCCCTCCACTTT
CASMGGNSPLHF
>.|.|TRBV2|TRBJ1-6
TGTGCCAGCAGTGAAGCTAGGGGGTCACCCCTCCACTTT
CASSEARGSPLHF
>.|.|TRBV6-4|TRBJ2-1
TGTGCCAGCAGTGGGCGACTCGGGGGAAGTCGGCAGTTCTTC
CASSGRLGGSRQFF
>.|.|TRBV5-5|TRBJ2-7
TGTGCCAGCAGTAAAAGTTCCGGACAGCGTACCTACGAGCAGTACTTC
CASSKSSGQRTYEQYF
>TRBD2|.|TRBV7-2|TRBJ2-2
TGTGCCAGCAGCTTAGTCGGGGGGTGGAACACCGGGGAGCTGTTTTTT
CASSLVGGWNTGELFF
>TRBD1|few|TRBV12-5|TRBJ2-7
TGTGCTAGTGGTTTGACTACCGGGACAGACCCCTACGAGCAGTACTTC
CASGLTTGTDPYEQYF
>.|.|TRBV4-1|TRBJ2-5
TGCGCCAGCAGCCCGGGACTTCTCCAAGAGACCCAGTACTTC
CASSPGLLQETQYF
>TRBD1|.|TRBV9|TRBJ2-5
TGTGCCAGCAGTTCGGGACAGATCCAAGAGACCCAGTACTTC
CASSSGQIQETQYF
>.|.|TRBV7-9|TRBJ1-4
TGTGCCAGCAGCTCAGGGAAAGCTAATGAAAAACTGTTTTTT
CASSSGKANEKLFF
>TRBD2|.|TRBV7-2|TRBJ2-1
TGTGCCAGCAGCTTAGGAGGATCTAGCGGGGGAGATGAGCAGTTCTTC
CASSLGGSSGGDEQFF
>TRBD2|.|TRBV7-2|TRBJ2-7
TGTGCCAGCAGCCCGGTAGGAGCGGGGGGATTCTACGAGCAGTACTTC
CASSPVGAGGFYEQYF
>TRBD2|.|TRBV4-3|TRBJ2-3
TGCGCCAGCAGCCTCCTAGCGGGAGACACAGATACGCAGTATTTT
CASSLLAGDTDTQYF
>.|.|TRBV7-9|TRBJ2-5
TGTGCCAGCAGCGGTACAGGAATCGAGACCCAGTACTTC
CASSGTGIETQYF
>.|.|TRBV6-6|TRBJ1-6
TGTGCCAGCAGTTACTATCAAGGGAGCTATAATTCACCCCTCCACTTT
CASSYYQGSYNSPLHF
>.|.|TRBV15|TRBJ2-1
TGTGCCACCAGCAGAGTTCACCCCACGGGCTACAATGAGCAGTTCTTC
CATSRVHPTGYNEQFF
>TRBD1|once|TRBV29-1|TRBJ1-1
TGCAGCGTTGTGTCGGACAGGGCTTTCTTT
CSVVSDRAFF
>TRBD1|.|TRBV30|TRBJ1-5
TGTGCCTGGAGTGTGGGACAGTTGGTAAATCAGCCCCAGCATTTT
CAWSVGQLVNQPQHF
>TRBD2|once|TRBV4-1|TRBJ2-7
TGCGCCAGCAGCCAGGGTAGCGGGCGCTACGAGCAGTACTTC
CASSQGSGRYEQYF
>.|.|TRBV19|TRBJ1-6
TGTGCCAGTAGTCACGGGCATGGGAGCAATTCACCCCTCCACTTT
CASSHGHGSNSPLHF
>.|few|TRBV19|TRBJ1-1
TGTGCCAGTAGTATATTGTTTAGGGGGTCCACTGAAGCTTTCTTT
CASSILFRGSTEAFF
>TRBD2|.|TRBV10-3|TRBJ2-2
TGTGCCATCAGGGGGACTAGCGACGGCACCGGGGAGCTGTTTTTT
CAIRGTSDGTGELFF
>TRBD1|.|TRBV5-1|TRBJ1-1
TGCGCCAGCAGATCAGACAGGGTAAGAACTGAAGCTTTCTTT
CASRSDRVRTEAFF
>.|.|TRBV2|TRBJ2-1
TGTGCCAGCAGTGAAGCGCACCGGGGGTACCCTGAGCAGTTCTTC
CASSEAHRGYPEQFF
>TRBD2|.|TRBV2|TRBJ2-5
TGTGCCAGCAGTGAAGTACTAGCGGGGACCCACCAAGAGACCCAGTACTTC
CASSEVLAGTHQETQYF
>TRBD2|.|TRBV5-1|TRBJ2-1
TGCGCCAGCAGCCTGGACGAATGGCCGGGACTAGCGGGGGACAATGAGCAGTTCTTC
CASSLDEWPGLAGDNEQFF
>.|.|TRBV3-1/TRBV3-2|TRBJ2-1
TGTGCCAGCAGCCAAAGCCCCTATGAGCAGTTCTTC
CASSQSPYEQFF
>.|.|TRBV12-5|TRBJ1-2
TGTGCTAGTGGTTTGGTATTAGGGCCGGGGAATAGCTATGGCTACACCTTC
CASGLVLGPGNSYGYTF
>.|.|TRBV21-1|TRBJ1-4
TGTGCCCCAAACTCCTCTAGGAATGAAAAACTGTTTTTT
CAPNSSRNEKLFF
>.|.|TRBV11-1|TRBJ2-5
TGTGCCAGCAGCTCCGGGCTAGCAGAGACCCAGTACTTC
CASSSGLAETQYF
>.|.|TRBV4-2|TRBJ1-2
TGTGCCAGCAGCCAGTTAGATTATGGCTACACCTTC
CASSQLDYGYTF
>.|once|TRBV2|TRBJ1-2
TGTGCCAGCAGTGAAAGGGAGAAGAGAGGCTACACCTTC
CASSEREKRGYTF
>.|.|TRBV10-3|TRBJ2-2
TGTGCCATCAGGAACAGGACAGTCCTGGGCACCGGGGAGCTGTTTTTT
CAIRNRTVLGTGELFF
>.|.|TRBV3-1/TRBV3-2|TRBJ2-2
TGTGCCAGCAGCAGTGTCGTTTCAGGCTTGACCGGGGAGCTGTTTTTT
CASSSVVSGLTGELFF
>.|.|TRBV6-5|TRBJ1-1
TGTGCCAGCAGTTATCTCCCCACACCGAACACTGAAGCTTTCTTT
CASSYLPTPNTEAFF
>TRBD1|.|TRBV2|TRBJ2-2
TGTGCCAGCACCCGACAGGGGTGGGCCGGGGAGCTGTTTTTT
CASTRQGWAGELFF
>TRBD1|.|TRBV6-5|TRBJ1-1
TGTGCCAGCAGTTACCGGGGCAGGGGGCAAACTGAAGCTTTCTTT
CASSYRGRGQTEAFF
>.|.|TRBV29-1|TRBJ2-2
TGCAGCGTTGAAGATCCTCTCGGCAGGCCCGGGGAGCTGTTTTTT
CSVEDPLGRPGELFF
>TRBD1|medium-sized|TRBV19|TRBJ1-6
TGTGCCAGTAGTATTCGGGTTATATCTGGACAGGGGGCCGGGAATTCACCCCTCCACTTT
CASSIRVISGQGAGNSPLHF
>TRBD2|.|TRBV5-6|TRBJ2-1
TGTGCCAGCAGCACCCTAGCGGGGGGGCGCAATGAGCAGTTCTTC
CASSTLAGGRNEQFF
>TRBD1|.|TRBV3-1/TRBV3-2|TRBJ2-7
TGTGCCAGCAGCCTGATAACGAGGGACAGGGGCTCCTACGAGCAGTACTTC
CASSLITRDRGSYEQYF
>TRBD2|.|TRBV18|TRBJ2-3
TGTGCCAGCTCACCTAGCGGGGGGGACACAGATACGCAGTATTTT
CASSPSGGDTDTQYF
>TRBD1|.|TRBV5-4|TRBJ1-2
TGTGCCAGCAGCGTTATCGGGACAGGGAACTATGGCTACACCTTC
CASSVIGTGNYGYTF
>TRBD1|.|TRBV5-4|TRBJ2-1
TGTGCCAGCAGCGCAGAGGGGACAGGTATTTACAATGAGCAGTTCTTC
CASSAEGTGIYNEQFF
>TRBD2|.|TRBV5-5|TRBJ2-7
TGTGCCAGCAGCTTGGCCAGCGGGGGGGCATCCGGTTACGAGCAGTACTTC
CASSLASGGASGYEQYF
>.|.|TRBV6-5|TRBJ2-5
TGTGCCAGCAGGGTGACTAGGAGTACGGAGACCCAGTACTTC
CASRVTRSTETQYF
>TRBD2|.|TRBV4-3|TRBJ2-2
TGCGCCAGCAGTCTAGCTTTGGGTAGCGGGGGCCTCAAGAACACCGGGGAGCTGTTTTTT
CASSLALGSGGLKNTGELFF
>.|.|TRBV4-1|TRBJ2-5
TGCGCCAGCAGCCAAACCAGGACACCTCAAGAGACCCAGTACTTC
CASSQTRTPQETQYF
>.|.|TRBV5-5|TRBJ2-7
TGTGCCAGCAGACATAGAACAGGGATCGATTACGAGCAGTACTTC
CASRHRTGIDYEQYF